These 29 T cell receptor beta chains share one sample of origin, sequenced in a study of T cells expressing NK-cell markers. TCRdb reprocessed the 5' RACE reads, keeping one entry per CDR3 protein, no DNA. Across 350,000 to 450,000 distinct CDR3 sequences, the top ten clones capture roughly 5.2% of the sample. The sample was blood T cells: a sorted CD56 or NKG2C T cell subset, CD4+ or CD8+ T cells, or bulk PBMC T cells (not recorded which). The source is a man aged 18-70 years in good health.

This chain connects TRBV20-1 to TRBJ1-1; TCRdb picks TRBD1, but there is no DNA to check that call. This CDR3 has 14 residues. CDR1 and CDR2 from the germline V gene are DFQATT and SNEGSKA (reference sequence). The CDR3 region is CSAQRAGRNTEAFF.

The chain recombines TRBV12-3 or TRBV12-4 with TRBJ1-2. The length of the CDR3 is 12 residues. Here the CDR3 reads CASSRTVYGYTF.

The chain couples TRBV12-3 or TRBV12-4 to TRBJ2-4; TCRdb gives TRBD1 as the D gene, but with no DNA this cannot be confirmed. CDR3 length: 14 residues. The CDR3 loop reads CASSLGSGGNIQYF.

The chain recombines TRBV7-8 with TRBJ2-5. Germline assignment: CDR1 SGHVS and CDR2 FQNEAQ. This CDR3 contains 13 residues. CDR3 sequence: CASSLVVQETQYF.

The chain is built from TRBV20-1 and TRBJ2-3; TCRdb calls TRBD2, which cannot be checked without DNA. CDR3 size: 16 residues. Germline V gives CDR1 DFQATT, CDR2 SNEGSKA (reference sequence). The CDR3 sequence: CSASPTGTSSTDTQYF.

The rearrangement uses TRBV5-1 and TRBJ2-7. This CDR3 is 14 amino acids long. Germline V CDR1 and CDR2: SGHRS, YFSETQ. CDR3 region: CASSFVGSSYEQYF.

V usage is TRBV6-2 or TRBV6-3 and J usage is TRBJ1-1; lacking DNA, the TRBD1 call made by TCRdb goes unchecked. The germline gives CDR1 MNHEY, CDR2 SVGEGT. The CDR3 has 14 amino acids. The CDR3 is CASSTQGAGTEAFF.

This rearrangement joins TRBV27 to TRBJ2-2; there is no DNA to check the TCRdb D call of TRBD2. Looked up from germline, CDR1 is MNHEY and CDR2 is SMNVEV (reference sequence). This CDR3 has 15 residues. CDR3 in amino acids: CASSPRPSNTGELFF.

V and J are TRBV3-1 and TRBJ1-3; TCRdb proposes TRBD1, but this gene call is untestable without DNA. In germline, CDR1 is LGHDT, CDR2 YNNKEL (reference sequence). CDR3 length: 17 residues. The CDR3 loop reads CASSPPHGPGRGNTIYF.

The chain joins TRBV3-1 to TRBJ2-5. This CDR3 contains 15 residues. Germline lookup yields CDR1 LGHDT and CDR2 YNNKEL (reference sequence). CDR3 region: CASSQVRTHKETQYF.

V and J are TRBV30 and TRBJ2-6; TCRdb picks TRBD1, but there is no DNA to check that call. The CDR3 has 17 residues. CDR1 and CDR2 (germline): GTSNPN, SVGIG (reference sequence). The CDR3 protein is CAWRGTEFSSGANVLTF.

The rearrangement links TRBV7-2 to TRBJ1-2; TCRdb indicates TRBD1, and absent DNA this call remains unverified. This CDR3 comprises 13 residues. Germline loops: CDR1 SGHTA, CDR2 FQGNSA. CDR3 region: CASSLGQVVGYTF.

J is TRBJ2-7 and V is TRBV19; TCRdb's D call, TRBD2, is unchecked because there is no DNA. The CDR3 extends over 15 amino acids. Germline loops: CDR1 LNHDA, CDR2 SQIVND (reference sequence). The CDR3 spells CASTTLAGGRYEQYF.

The chain employs TRBV13 and TRBJ2-3; with no DNA, the TCRdb D assignment of TRBD1 cannot be verified. This CDR3 is built from 19 residues. CDR1 is PRHDT and CDR2 is FYEKMQ in the germline V gene (reference sequence). The CDR3 sequence is CASSPYRIGGGRPGDTQYF.

The gene calls are TRBV7-9 and TRBJ2-2; TCRdb's D call, TRBD1, is unchecked because there is no DNA. The germline CDR1 and CDR2 sequences are SEHNR and FQNEAQ (reference sequence). This CDR3 has 14 amino acids. CDR3 loop: CASSQAGGTGELFF.

The genes are TRBV4-1 and TRBJ2-5; the TCRdb D gene call, TRBD2, has no DNA to confirm it. Germline CDR1 MGHRA, CDR2 YSYEKL. CDR3 length equals 15 residues. This CDR3 reads CASSHPGLAKETQYF.

This CDR3 reads CATTDPRSQNTIYF. The V gene is TRBV15, the J gene TRBJ1-3; the D call from TCRdb, TRBD1, cannot be confirmed without DNA. CDR3 length equals 14 residues. Per the germline V gene, CDR1 is LNHNV and CDR2 is YYDKDF (reference sequence).

V gene TRBV5-1 combines with J gene TRBJ1-4; checking the TCRdb D call of TRBD1 is not possible without DNA. This CDR3 spans 14 amino acids. Germline V gene sequence: CDR1 SGHRS, CDR2 YFSETQ. This chain's CDR3 is CASSWTGNNEKLFF.

The chain joins TRBV20-1 to TRBJ1-5. The CDR3 has 12 amino acids. Germline V gives CDR1 DFQATT, CDR2 SNEGSKA (reference sequence). The CDR3: CSAETWDQPQHF.

V usage is TRBV7-2 and J usage is TRBJ1-2. Germline CDR1 SGHTA, CDR2 FQGNSA. The CDR3 is made up of 12 amino acids. This CDR3 is CASSPTGSGYTF.

This chain connects TRBV6-1 to TRBJ1-6; TCRdb gives TRBD1 as the D gene, but with no DNA this cannot be confirmed. Germline V gives CDR1 MNHNS, CDR2 SASEGT. The CDR3 runs to 14 residues. This CDR3 is CASRTGGKNSPLHF.

The chain uses TRBV5-1 and TRBJ2-2; TCRdb indicates TRBD1, and absent DNA this call remains unverified. CDR1 and CDR2 from the germline V gene are SGHRS and YFSETQ. The length of the CDR3 is 14 residues. The CDR3 loop reads CASSSGTATGELFF.

J is TRBJ1-2 and V is TRBV7-9; TCRdb names TRBD1, which stays unverified in the absence of DNA. Germline V gene lookup returns CDR1 SEHNR and CDR2 FQNEAQ (reference sequence). This CDR3 is built from 16 residues. The CDR3 is CASSLVGTGDLYGYTF.

V is TRBV9 and J is TRBJ1-5. CDR1 is SGDLS, CDR2 YYNGEE, per germline. There are 18 residues in the CDR3. CDR3 region: CASSVDHFGLDRNQPQHF.

V usage is TRBV3-1 and J usage is TRBJ2-1; TCRdb outputs TRBD1, but without DNA this stays unchecked. The length of the CDR3 is 17 residues. In germline, CDR1 is LGHDT, CDR2 YNNKEL (reference sequence). CDR3 sequence reads: CASSQDVVGQGNNEQFF.

The chain uses TRBV5-1 and TRBJ1-1. This CDR3 contains 13 residues. Germline V gene lookup returns CDR1 SGHRS and CDR2 YFSETQ. CDR3 amino acids: CASTVDMNTEAFF.

The rearrangement uses TRBV7-9 and TRBJ1-2. This CDR3 is 15 amino acids long. Germline V gene lookup returns CDR1 SEHNR and CDR2 FQNEAQ (reference sequence). This chain's CDR3 is CASSASGLHIYGYTF.

J is TRBJ2-3 and V is TRBV6-1; the TCRdb call, TRBD1, lacks DNA for checking. The CDR3 contains 13 residues. CDR1 and CDR2 from the germline V gene are MNHNS and SASEGT. CDR3 residues: CASSDRSHQVQYF.

V and J are TRBV6-1 and TRBJ2-3; TCRdb returns TRBD1, unconfirmable since there is no DNA. CDR3 length equals 14 residues. CDR1 is MNHNS, CDR2 SASEGT, per germline. CDR3 sequence: CASSKGPTGDTQYF.